A selection of T cell receptor beta chains follows, all from one sample in a study of blood T cells in healthy people across ages. MiXCR, applied by TCRdb to the 5' RACE reads, yields one record per CDR3 protein. The profile covers hundreds of thousands of distinct CDR3 sequences, with about 37% appearing a single time and roughly 13% taken by the ten largest. Sequencing was performed on blood. The origin of the receptors is a man in his late teens or twenties in good health. Both conserved end residues are part of each CDR3. The D gene is left open where the match is weak. Clone size is stated in some rows and not others, as once, few, many or a class when expanded.

V	size	J	length	D	DNA	CDR3
TRBV10-3	.	TRBJ1-6	14	TRBD1	TGTGCCATCAGCCTGGGACAGACCAATTCACCCCTCCACTTT	CAISLGQTNSPLHF
TRBV2	.	TRBJ2-3	16	TRBD2	TGTGCCAGCAGAGCCGGGACTAGCGGGGTGGTAGATACGCAGTATTTT	CASRAGTSGVVDTQYF
TRBV30	.	TRBJ1-5	14	.	TGTGCCTGGAGTGTAAACAGTCCCAATCAGCCCCAGCATTTT	CAWSVNSPNQPQHF
TRBV15	.	TRBJ2-6	15	.	TGTGCCACCAGCAGAGTGGAGACAGGGGCCAACGTCCTGACTTTC	CATSRVETGANVLTF
TRBV6-2/TRBV6-3	.	TRBJ2-4	11	.	TGTGCCAGCAGTTTCCTCGAGGACCAGTACTTC	CASSFLEDQYF
TRBV21-1	many	TRBJ2-7	12	.	TGTGCCAGCAGCAAACAGGACCTCGAGCAGTACTTC	CASSKQDLEQYF
TRBV15	.	TRBJ1-1	16	.	TGTGCCACCAGCAGAGTTCGGGGGGGACCGAACACTGAAGCTTTCTTT	CATSRVRGGPNTEAFF
TRBV7-2	.	TRBJ2-1	15	.	TGTGCCAGCAGCCGGAACAGGGACCCAGGGAATGGGCAGTTCTTC	CASSRNRDPGNGQFF
TRBV20-1	.	TRBJ1-2	14	.	TGCAGTGCTTCCCGGGACACCTCTAACTATGGCTACACCTTC	CSASRDTSNYGYTF
TRBV7-9	once	TRBJ1-5	11	.	TGTGCCAGCAGCTTATCCGATACGCAGCATTTT	CASSLSDTQHF
TRBV4-1	few	TRBJ1-5	15	.	TGCGCCAGCAGCCAAGTCGACAGTAGCAATCAGCCCCAGCATTTT	CASSQVDSSNQPQHF
TRBV29-1	few	TRBJ1-1	13	.	TGCAGCGTTGCCAAACGCATGAACACTGAAGCTTTCTTT	CSVAKRMNTEAFF
TRBV5-1	.	TRBJ2-4	13	.	TGCGCCAGCAGCTTGAGCCGGGGGAACATTCAGTACTTC	CASSLSRGNIQYF
TRBV29-1	.	TRBJ2-1	14	.	TGCAGCGTTGTTGTACAGGGTACCTACAATGAGCAGTTCTTC	CSVVVQGTYNEQFF
TRBV7-2	many	TRBJ1-2	14	TRBD1	TGTGCCAGCAGCTTCACAGGGGCGACGGGTGGCTACACCTTC	CASSFTGATGGYTF
TRBV6-1	.	TRBJ1-5	14	.	TGTGCCAGCAGTGAACCCCAGCCCAATCAGCCCCAGCATTTT	CASSEPQPNQPQHF
TRBV20-1	.	TRBJ1-2	18	TRBD1	TGCAGTGCTAGAGATGGGAGCGGGACAGGGGCCCCTAACTATGGCTACACCTTC	CSARDGSGTGAPNYGYTF
TRBV27	few	TRBJ1-1	15	.	TGTGCCAGCAGTTTATCGCTAGGGAGGAACACTGAAGCTTTCTTT	CASSLSLGRNTEAFF
TRBV5-6	.	TRBJ2-1	17	.	TGTGCCAGCAGCTTGTACCTCACTAGACGTTCCTACAATGAGCAGTTCTTC	CASSLYLTRRSYNEQFF
TRBV4-3	.	TRBJ2-7	16	.	TGCGCCAGCAGCCTAGTAGCGGACAGCTCCTACAATGAGCAGTACTTC	CASSLVADSSYNEQYF
TRBV12-3/TRBV12-4	many	TRBJ2-7	13	.	TGTGCCAGCAGTGGACAACAGGTTTCCGAGCAGTACTTC	CASSGQQVSEQYF
TRBV3-1	few	TRBJ1-4	11	.	TGTGCCAGCAGCCAAGAGAGAATACTGTTTTTT	CASSQERILFF
TRBV24-1	few	TRBJ2-2	17	.	TGTGCCACCGGACGCGCCAGGGGGGAAAAGGACACCGGGGAGCTGTTTTTT	CATGRARGEKDTGELFF
TRBV12-3/TRBV12-4	.	TRBJ2-3	16	TRBD1	TGTGCCAGCAGTACGGACAGGGGGTTTAGAACAGATACGCAGTATTTT	CASSTDRGFRTDTQYF
TRBV28	few	TRBJ2-3	14	.	TGTGCCAGCAGTGGGGGGCCTTCCCGATATACGCAGTATTTT	CASSGGPSRYTQYF
TRBV27	.	TRBJ2-3	18	TRBD2	TGTGCCAGCAGTTCCCATCCTCTAGCGGGGGGCGTGACAGATACGCAGTATTTT	CASSSHPLAGGVTDTQYF
TRBV6-2/TRBV6-3	.	TRBJ2-3	14	.	TGTGCCAGCAAGGAGAGGGGGGGGGCGGATACGCAGTATTTT	CASKERGGADTQYF
TRBV6-2/TRBV6-3	few	TRBJ2-1	16	TRBD2	TGTGCCAGTCTCCTAGCGGGGCTGTACCCCTACAATGAGCAGTTCTTC	CASLLAGLYPYNEQFF
TRBV5-5	once	TRBJ2-5	15	TRBD1	TGTGCCAGCAGCTTCGTCCCGGGACAGAGAGAGACCCAGTACTTC	CASSFVPGQRETQYF
TRBV12-3/TRBV12-4	few	TRBJ1-1	16	TRBD1	TGTGCCAGCAGTGGACGGACAGGCAACATGAACACTGAAGCTTTCTTT	CASSGRTGNMNTEAFF
TRBV9	few	TRBJ2-1	18	.	TGTGCCAGCAGCGCCTCCCGTGGTCAGGGGCTCGGGTACAATGAGCAGTTCTTC	CASSASRGQGLGYNEQFF
TRBV6-2/TRBV6-3	few	TRBJ2-7	13	TRBD1	TGTGCCAGCGGGCAGGACAGGTCCTACGAGCAGTACTTC	CASGQDRSYEQYF
TRBV5-6	few	TRBJ2-2	15	.	TGTGCCAGCAGCTTGGTTGGAAAGTCTCCCGGGGAGCTGTTTTTT	CASSLVGKSPGELFF
TRBV12-3/TRBV12-4	few	TRBJ2-7	14	.	TGTGCCAGCAGTGCCTTGGACAGCTCCTACGAGCAGTACTTC	CASSALDSSYEQYF
TRBV12-3/TRBV12-4	many	TRBJ2-5	14	.	TGTGCCAGCAGTTTAGACTGGAAACAAGAGACCCAGTACTTC	CASSLDWKQETQYF
TRBV10-3	.	TRBJ2-7	15	.	TGTGCCATCAGGGCCGGAAGCACAAAGCCCTACGAGCAGTACTTC	CAIRAGSTKPYEQYF
TRBV12-3/TRBV12-4	.	TRBJ2-1	19	TRBD2	TGTGCCAGCAGTCAATTAGAGGATTGGGGACTACATAAATACAATGAGCAGTTCTTC	CASSQLEDWGLHKYNEQFF
TRBV10-3	.	TRBJ2-5	13	.	TGTGCCATCACCCCGGACAGCCAAGAGACCCAGTACTTC	CAITPDSQETQYF
TRBV5-1	few	TRBJ2-2	16	.	TGCGCCAGCGGGTGGAGGGCCATTACGAACACCGGGGAGCTGTTTTTT	CASGWRAITNTGELFF
TRBV20-1	.	TRBJ2-1	15	.	TGCAGTGCTAGAGAAGGGGAAATCTCCTACAATGAGCAGTTCTTC	CSAREGEISYNEQFF
TRBV20-1	few	TRBJ2-7	15	TRBD1	TGCAGTGCTAGAGGGACAGGGGATTCCTACAATGAGCAGTACTTC	CSARGTGDSYNEQYF
TRBV20-1	.	TRBJ2-1	14	TRBD1	TGCAGTGCTAGTAAAGGGACAGGGTCAAATGAGCAGTTCTTC	CSASKGTGSNEQFF
TRBV12-3/TRBV12-4	.	TRBJ2-2	14	TRBD2	TGTGCCACCTCGGGGGGGGCTAACACCGGGGAGCTGTTTTTT	CATSGGANTGELFF
TRBV9	few	TRBJ2-5	17	.	TGTGCCAGCAGCGTAAACCCAGGGGGGGACGGCCAAGAGACCCAGTACTTC	CASSVNPGGDGQETQYF
TRBV19	.	TRBJ2-7	15	.	TGTGCCAGTAGTACTCGACCGAATTCCTACAATGAGCAGTACTTC	CASSTRPNSYNEQYF
TRBV12-3/TRBV12-4	.	TRBJ1-2	13	TRBD1	TGTGCCAGCATCCAGACAGGGGGTTATGGCTACACCTTC	CASIQTGGYGYTF
TRBV25-1	few	TRBJ1-4	17	.	TGTGCCAGCAGTGAATCCGACTCCGGAGGCTTGAATGAAAAACTGTTTTTT	CASSESDSGGLNEKLFF
TRBV7-8	.	TRBJ2-5	15	.	TGTGCCAGCAGCCTGGCAGGGGTCTCCTACAATGAGCAGTACTTC	CASSLAGVSYNEQYF
TRBV5-6	.	TRBJ2-1	13	.	TGTGCCAGCAGCTTTGAAGAATACAATGAGCAGTTCTTC	CASSFEEYNEQFF
TRBV7-8	many	TRBJ2-7	13	TRBD1	TGTGCCAGCAGCCTGGGGACAGTTTACGAGCAGTACTTC	CASSLGTVYEQYF
TRBV20-1	many	TRBJ2-7	14	.	TGCAGTGCTAGAGGGCCGACTGCGAGGGATGAGCAGTACTTC	CSARGPTARDEQYF